One sample yielded the 32 T cell receptor beta chains listed below, sequenced in a study of patients and donors after allogeneic stem cell transplantation. TCRdb reanalysed the RT-PCR reads using MiXCR and keeps one entry per CDR3 protein. The sample gives about 150,000 distinct CDR3 sequences, over 35% of which show up once; 50% to 65% is in the top ten. Sequencing used blood, either unsorted or a sorted T cell fraction (not recorded which). These receptors all stem from a human donor who was either an allogeneic HSCT recipient or a stem cell or donor lymphocyte infusion donor (not recorded which). It is not recorded whose cells these are; they may come from a transplant donor.

A few counts support this clonotype. DNA for the CDR3: TGTGCCAGCGGGGGGACCCGGAACACCGGGGAGCTGTTTTTT. Its translation: CASGGTRNTGELFF. The rearrangement joins TRBV6-1 to TRBJ2-2; a weak D match, TRBD2 (6 bases). Germline assignment: CDR1 MNHNS and CDR2 SASEGT. The CDR3 loop spans 14 amino acids. The germline V and J ends were trimmed by 8 bases and 1 base, with 11 bases remaining between them.

This chain connects TRBV11-2 to TRBJ1-6; the D is unclear. Germline assignment: CDR1 SGHAT and CDR2 FQNNGV. This CDR3 contains 12 residues. V was trimmed by 2 bases and J by 10 bases, leaving 6 bases between them. CDR3 coding DNA: TGTGCCAGCAGCTTACCGGCCTCACCCCTCCACTTT. Encoded protein: CASSLPASPLHF.

CDR3 sequence: CASSLTGWGDIQYF. CDR3 bases: TGTGCCAGCAGTCTAACGGGGTGGGGAGACATTCAGTACTTC. V is TRBV12-3 or TRBV12-4 and J is TRBJ2-4; tentative D call: TRBD2 (5 bases). The CDR3 runs to 14 residues. The V and J ends lost 5 bases and 8 bases respectively, with 16 bases between them.

The chain joins TRBV28 to TRBJ1-2; D possibly corresponds to TRBD1 (5 bases). Per the germline V gene, CDR1 is MDHEN and CDR2 is SYDVKM. Trimming stripped 3 bases from V and 1 base from J, with 15 bases between. The CDR3 covers 16 residues. DNA of the CDR3: TGTGCCAGCAGTTTGAGAGGGGACCTATTTAACTATGGCTACACCTTC. It encodes CASSLRGDLFNYGYTF.

There are a few counts of this clonotype. This chain uses TRBV6-1 with TRBJ2-3, with a weak D call TRBD1 (6 bases). The CDR3 spans 16 residues. Germline assignment: CDR1 MNHNS and CDR2 SASEGT. V lost 5 bases to trimming and J lost 4 bases, with 19 bases between them. The chain's CDR3 is CASSPLPGAFPDTQYF. For the CDR3, the DNA is TGTGCCAGCAGTCCCCTGCCAGGGGCATTTCCAGATACGCAGTATTTT.

This chain links TRBV29-1 with TRBJ2-7, with D possibly matching TRBD1 (6 bases). V was shortened by 6 bases and J by 7 bases, with 10 bases between the two germline ends. This CDR3 spans 10 amino acids. CDR1 and CDR2 from the germline V gene are SQVTM and ANQGSEA. Here the CDR3 reads CSVADREQYF. The CDR3 DNA sequence: TGCAGCGTAGCCGACAGGGAGCAGTACTTC.

The chain joins TRBV9 to TRBJ2-3, with 7 bases aligning to TRBD2. The CDR3 is 16 residues long. Germline lookup yields CDR1 SGDLS and CDR2 YYNGEE. V was clipped by 7 bases and J by 2 bases; unmatched bases: 13. CDR3 sequence reads: CASGGLKAGSTDTQYF. CDR3 DNA sequence: TGTGCCAGCGGAGGCCTGAAAGCGGGGTCCACAGATACGCAGTATTTT.

This clonotype was counted a single time. CDR3 bases: TGCGCCAGCAGCTTCGAGGACAGGGGGCCAGATACGCAGTATTTT. Amino acid sequence: CASSFEDRGPDTQYF. The chain combines TRBV5-1 with TRBJ2-3; TRBD1 agrees at 11 bases. Germline lookup yields CDR1 SGHRS and CDR2 YFSETQ. This CDR3 has 15 residues. V gave up 2 bases and J gave up 4 bases; unmatched junction bases: 3.

The chain combines TRBV12-3 or TRBV12-4 with TRBJ2-5; D gene unclear. CDR3 length: 11 residues. V was cut by 5 bases and J by 5 bases, with 6 bases left in between. CDR3 nucleotide sequence: TGTGCCAGCAGTAATTGGGAGACCCAGTACTTC. Translated: CASSNWETQYF.

This sequence joins TRBV28 and TRBJ2-7; the match to TRBD2 covers 7 bases. Losses at the gene ends were 6 bases for V and 3 bases for J; bases not matched to a gene: 5. Germline V gene lookup returns CDR1 MDHEN and CDR2 SYDVKM. The CDR3 spans 13 residues. This chain's CDR3 is CASSQTGGYEQYF. The CDR3 DNA is TGTGCCAGCAGCCAAACGGGGGGCTACGAGCAGTACTTC.

The chain links TRBV24-1 to TRBJ1-6; 10 nucleotides align to TRBD1. Per germline, CDR1 KGHDR and CDR2 SFDVKD. Losses at the gene ends were 5 bases for V and 8 bases for J; bases not matched to a gene: 5. The CDR3 loop spans 15 amino acids. In nucleotides, the CDR3 is TGTGCCACCAGTGGTACCGGGACAGGGGATTCACCCCTCCACTTT. This translates into CATSGTGTGDSPLHF.

This clonotype appeared many times. The chain uses TRBV28 and TRBJ2-7, with 8 bases that match TRBD1. CDR1 is MDHEN and CDR2 is SYDVKM in the germline V gene. V dropped 6 bases and J dropped 0; count of bases not matched to a gene: 7. The CDR3 spans 15 residues. In nucleotides, the CDR3 is TGTGCCAGCAGGTCGGGACAGGCCTCCTCCTACGAGCAGTACGTC. The encoded protein is CASRSGQASSYEQYV.

This chain connects TRBV3-1 to TRBJ1-2; D gene ambiguous. The V end was cut by 3 bases, the J end by 3 bases, with 2 bases between. CDR1 is LGHDT and CDR2 is YNNKEL in the germline V gene (reference sequence). This CDR3 has 11 residues. The CDR3 nucleotides read TGTGCCAGCAGCCAGTACTATGGCTACACCTTC. It encodes CASSQYYGYTF.

This clonotype was observed a handful of times. The rearrangement joins TRBV6-6 to TRBJ1-4, with TRBD1 matching over 8 bases. Germline values: CDR1 MNHNY, CDR2 SVGAGI (reference sequence). The CDR3 contains 14 residues. Trimming removed 7 bases from V and 6 bases from J; junction bases left unmatched: 7. CDR3 nucleotide sequence: TGTGCCAGCATAGAGACAGGGGATGATGAAAAACTGTTTTTT. This gives the protein CASIETGDDEKLFF.

The V call is TRBV4-1, the J call TRBJ2-4; TRBD1 matches 8 bases. Trimming at V came to 5 bases and at J to 1 base, leaving 1 base not matched to a gene. Germline V gene data show CDR1 as MGHRA and CDR2 as YSYEKL. This CDR3 is 14 amino acids long. Here the CDR3 reads CASSNRGAKNIQYF. The DNA of the CDR3 is TGCGCCAGCAGCAACAGGGGGGCCAAAAACATTCAGTACTTC.

This clonotype was observed a handful of times. This chain uses TRBV7-6 with TRBJ1-1, with D uncertain. Germline V lookup: CDR1 SGHVS, CDR2 FNYEAQ. The CDR3 covers 13 residues. Trimming pared 6 bases from V and 1 base from J, leaving 9 bases between. CDR3 coding DNA: TGTGCCAGCAGTATGAGGGAGAACACTGAAGCTTTCTTT. Its translation is CASSMRENTEAFF.

In this sample, this clonotype turned up many times. The chain joins TRBV6-2 or TRBV6-3 to TRBJ1-1, with D unresolved. In germline, CDR1 is MNHEY, CDR2 SVGEGT. This CDR3 is 12 amino acids long. The germline V and J ends were trimmed by 6 bases and 4 bases, with 9 bases remaining between them. The CDR3 DNA is TGTGCCAGCAGCTACGTTAGCACTGAAGCTTTCTTT. It is translated as CASSYVSTEAFF.

This clonotype was observed a few times. V is TRBV7-2 and J is TRBJ2-3, with unresolved D. Trimming pared 1 base from V and 8 bases from J, leaving 16 bases between. CDR1 SGHTA and CDR2 FQGNSA come from the germline V gene. This CDR3 is built from 15 residues. The CDR3, as DNA: TGTGCCAGCAGCTTAGAAGGCGTATCCGGACCTACGCAGTATTTT. Protein sequence: CASSLEGVSGPTQYF.

The gene calls are TRBV14 and TRBJ1-2, with D possibly TRBD1 on 5 matching bases. CDR3 size: 15 residues. V lost 1 base to trimming and J lost 1 base, with 10 bases between them. Germline values: CDR1 SGHDN, CDR2 FVKESK. CDR3: CASSQAEGFNYGYTF. The CDR3 nucleotides read TGTGCCAGCAGCCAAGCGGAGGGGTTTAACTATGGCTACACCTTC.

This clonotype was counted a few times. The chain combines TRBV29-1 with TRBJ1-1; D uncertain. CDR3 length: 13 residues. V was pared by 6 bases and J by 0 bases, with 11 bases between. Looked up from germline, CDR1 is SQVTM and CDR2 is ANQGSEA. In DNA form, the CDR3 reads TGCAGCGTGAGGACGGGAATGAACACTGAAGCTTTCTTT. Translated: CSVRTGMNTEAFF.

J is TRBJ1-5 and V is TRBV12-3 or TRBV12-4; D gene ambiguous. The germline V and J ends were trimmed by 7 bases and 2 bases, with 21 bases remaining between them. This CDR3 has 17 amino acids. CDR3 loop: CASTYRAIEKGNQPQHF. The CDR3 DNA reads as TGTGCCAGCACATACCGGGCAATTGAAAAGGGCAATCAGCCCCAGCATTTT.

V and J are TRBV7-9 and TRBJ2-2; D unresolved. CDR3 length: 14 residues. V lost 0 bases to trimming and J lost 7 bases, with 9 bases between them. Germline V gene data show CDR1 as SEHNR and CDR2 as FQNEAQ (reference sequence). The CDR3 DNA reads as TGTGCCAGCAGCTTAGCGTTGAAGAACGGGGAGCTGTTTTTT. Translating it yields CASSLALKNGELFF.

V and J are TRBV24-1 and TRBJ2-1; 14 bases are shared with TRBD2. The V and J ends lost 4 bases and 6 bases, in that order; junction bases with no gene match: 10. The CDR3 totals 18 residues. From germline, CDR1 is KGHDR and CDR2 SFDVKD. The CDR3 bases are TGTGCCACCAGTGAAAACCGACTAGCGGGGGGGCCTGGCAATGAGCAGTTCTTC. Translated, it gives CATSENRLAGGPGNEQFF.

The chain uses TRBV7-2 and TRBJ2-3, with 8 bases that match TRBD2. The J segment lost 6 bases and the V segment lost 1 base, leaving 9 bases of the junction unmatched. CDR1 SGHTA and CDR2 FQGNSA come from the germline V gene. The CDR3 loop spans 16 amino acids. The chain's CDR3 is CASSLGASGSADTQYF. DNA for the CDR3: TGTGCCAGCAGCTTAGGGGCTAGCGGGTCCGCCGATACGCAGTATTTT.

The rearrangement joins TRBV4-2 to TRBJ1-1, with 9 bases lining up with TRBD1. This CDR3 has 19 amino acids. V lost 3 bases to trimming and J lost 4 bases; unmatched junction nucleotides: 18. The V gene's germline CDR1 is LGHNA and CDR2 YNFKEQ. CDR3 protein: CASSQRGRGQGIFGTEAFF. In DNA form, the CDR3 reads TGTGCCAGCAGCCAGCGTGGGAGGGGACAGGGTATTTTTGGCACTGAAGCTTTCTTT.

In its sample, this clonotype was seen a few times. The V and J genes are TRBV5-1 and TRBJ2-2; 8 nucleotides match TRBD2. Germline V lookup: CDR1 SGHRS, CDR2 YFSETQ. J was trimmed by 7 bases and V by 6 bases; bases with no gene match: 17. The CDR3 length is 17 residues. The CDR3 is CASTFAPPGTRHGELFF. Here the CDR3 DNA reads TGCGCCAGCACCTTTGCCCCTCCAGGGACTAGACACGGGGAGCTGTTTTTT.

The chain couples TRBV5-5 to TRBJ1-6; the D gene is possibly TRBD1 (6 bases). This CDR3 has 15 residues. V lost 6 bases to trimming and J lost 4 bases, with 14 bases between them. Germline values: CDR1 SGHKS, CDR2 YYEKEE (reference sequence). In DNA, the CDR3 is TGTGCCAGCACCCCAACAGGGCTTTATAATTCACCCCTCCACTTT. This translates into CASTPTGLYNSPLHF.

The CDR3 region has the DNA TGTGCCAGCAGTTCCCGACTAGCGGGGGGGCGAGAGACCCAGTACTTC. Translation: CASSSRLAGGRETQYF. The J gene is TRBJ2-5, the V gene TRBV28, with TRBD2 matching 14 bases. CDR3 length: 16 residues. Trimming cost V 4 bases and J 4 bases; bases outside gene matches: 5. The germline V gene encodes CDR1 MDHEN and CDR2 SYDVKM.

This chain uses TRBV19 with TRBJ1-5; 8 nucleotides match TRBD1. The length of the CDR3 is 15 residues. Germline CDR1 reads LNHDA; CDR2 reads SQIVND (reference sequence). The ends lost 8 bases at V and 4 bases at J; junction bases unmatched: 10. The CDR3 loop reads CASSPGQVPNQPQHF. The CDR3 bases are TGTGCCAGTTCCCCGGGACAGGTTCCGAATCAGCCCCAGCATTTT.

The rearrangement uses TRBV20-1 and TRBJ2-1; D unclear. The V end was cut by 6 bases, the J end by 8 bases, with 8 bases between. CDR1 and CDR2 (germline): DFQATT, SNEGSKA (reference sequence). The CDR3 extends over 10 amino acids. CDR3 region: CSAELHEQFF. The CDR3, as DNA: TGCAGTGCAGAGCTCCATGAGCAGTTCTTC.

The CDR3 DNA follows: TGTGCCACCAACGGTGGGGGAAGGGTTCAGCCCCAGCATTTT. Its translation is CATNGGGRVQPQHF. The chain links TRBV12-3 or TRBV12-4 to TRBJ1-5; possible D gene TRBD1, 5 bases. The V gene lost 10 bases and the J gene lost 6 bases, with 19 bases spanning the gap. The CDR3 runs 14 residues.

This chain uses TRBV28 with TRBJ1-1; tentatively, D is TRBD1 (5 bases). The CDR3 is 13 amino acids. CDR1 and CDR2 (germline): MDHEN, SYDVKM. V gave up 10 bases and J gave up 5 bases, with 17 bases separating them. CDR3 loop: CATREFLGTEAFF. The CDR3 DNA follows: TGTGCCACCAGGGAGTTCCTGGGTACTGAAGCTTTCTTT.